This T cell receptor beta chain derives from a study of T cells in Graves' hyperthyroidism and ophthalmopathy. Study at large: At the time of initial diagnosis and before any treatment, peripheral blood was collected. General study findings and limits: Ophthalmopathy, as predicted by the model, came a median roughly 6.5 months after the prediction. Also found in blood were most expanded thyroid clonotypes above 0.001.

RNA transcripts gave rise to amplified TCR beta CDR3 regions. The HTBI primer set drove a first-round RT-PCR of the TCR CDR3. TCRdb processed the multiplex PCR reads anew with MiXCR; each CDR3 protein has one entry. The repertoire holds some 350,000 distinct CDR3 sequences, with 20% to 25% as singletons. The definition of stable Graves' hyperthyroidism was no ophthalmopathy progression within 18 months. This clonotype has a handful of counts. Its antigen is currently unknown. The V end lost 0 bases, the J end lost 8 bases, and 16 bases lay between the germline ends. This CDR3 spans 15 amino acids. The V gene's germline CDR1 is MNHNS and CDR2 SASEGT.

The chain employs TRBV6-1 and TRBJ1-2; TRBD1 is a possible D gene (6 bases). The sequence came from a man aged 45 to 65 with Graves' hyperthyroidism. Sequenced sample: blood. The CDR3 region is CASSEASPGTKGYTF. The CDR3 DNA is TGTGCCAGCAGTGAAGCGAGTCCCGGGACAAAAGGCTACACCTTC.